A single T cell receptor beta chain is shown here with its context. This record comes from a study of blood T cell repertoires in COVID-19. Study details: Samples taken during acute and convalescent COVID-19 were collected in the United States, Italy and Spain. The analysed material was cDNA or gDNA that came from T cells, B-cell-depleted T cells, or PBMCs.

V dropped 4 bases and J dropped 6; count of bases not matched to a gene: 4. Per the germline V gene, CDR1 is LGHDT and CDR2 is YNNKEL (reference sequence). CDR3 length: 13 amino acids. In the original workflow: Reference gene primer amplification yielded estimated nucleated cell counts. The data were produced by immunoSEQ multiplex PCR, yet TCRdb's version contains in-frame clones alone and is incomplete. That table gives V, J and clone size, and the DNA gave D and trimming. Of 200,000 to 250,000 clones in the sample, approximately 82% were seen once. The chain recombines TRBV3-1 (or the pseudogene TRBV3-2) with TRBJ1-2; 8 bases align to TRBD1. The source material was peripheral blood. The TCR sequence derives from a woman of 80 years or more with acute or convalescent COVID-19. The CDR3 spells CASSPRTGNGYTF. CDR3 in DNA: TGTGCCAGCAGCCCGCGGACAGGGAATGGCTACACCTTC.